This T cell receptor (beta chain) was found in a study of human T cells and chemical hapten exposure. At the level of the study: Alopecia areata, totalis or universalis affected patients who were mostly female. Whole-study findings and limits: Clustering by CDR3 similarity yielded significantly more large clusters from expanded TCRs than controls.

The authors' processing: A per-sample median of around 100,000 TCRs was observed, with counts ranging from roughly 23,224 to 750,000. TCRdb fed the RACE reads into MiXCR, producing one record per CDR3 protein. TCRdb's processing, not the authors' own work, is the source of the V and J calls. The data contain about 82,000 distinct CDR3 sequences, 10% of them singletons. The time point: patch test 2, 6 weeks after DPC sensitization. Treatment indicated: therapeutic diphenylcyclopropenone sensitization with weekly scalp DPC. Germline assignment: CDR1 GTSNPN and CDR2 SVGIG (reference sequence). Losses at the gene ends were 6 bases for V and 4 bases for J; bases not matched to a gene: 8. This CDR3 is 14 amino acids long. To note about this clonotype: Its antigen is undetermined.

This receptor was identified in a woman aged 50 to 60 with alopecia areata. Some clones in this sample may be carry-over from other donors' samples. The specimen comprised whole blood, sampled in connection with sensitization to the hapten diphenylcyclopropenone (DPC). The rearrangement joins TRBV30 to TRBJ1-4; 7 nucleotides line up with TRBD1. The CDR3 is CACNLDRSNEKLFF. Written as DNA, the CDR3 is TGTGCCTGCAACTTGGACAGGAGTAATGAAAAACTGTTTTTT.